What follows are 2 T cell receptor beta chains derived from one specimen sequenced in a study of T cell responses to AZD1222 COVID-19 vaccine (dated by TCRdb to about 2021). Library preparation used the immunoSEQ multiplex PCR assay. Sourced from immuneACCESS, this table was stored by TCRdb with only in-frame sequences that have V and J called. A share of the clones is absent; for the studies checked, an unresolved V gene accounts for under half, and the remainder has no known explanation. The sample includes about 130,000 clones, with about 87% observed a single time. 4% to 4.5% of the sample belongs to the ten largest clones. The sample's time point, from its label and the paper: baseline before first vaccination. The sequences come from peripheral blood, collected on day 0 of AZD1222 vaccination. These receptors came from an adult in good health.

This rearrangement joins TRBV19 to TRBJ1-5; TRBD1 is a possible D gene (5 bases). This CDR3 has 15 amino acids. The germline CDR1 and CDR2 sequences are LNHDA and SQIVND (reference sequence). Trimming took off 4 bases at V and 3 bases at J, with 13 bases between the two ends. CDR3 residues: CASSSSAGPNQPQHF. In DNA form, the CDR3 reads TGTGCCAGTAGTAGCAGTGCGGGACCCAATCAGCCCCAGCATTTT. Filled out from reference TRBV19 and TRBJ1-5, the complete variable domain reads DGGITQSPKYLFRKEGQNVTLSCEQNLNHDAMYWYRQDPGQGLRLIYYSQIVNDFQKGDIAEGYSVSREKKESFPLTVTSAQKNPTAFYLCASSSSAGPNQPQHFGDGTRLSIL.

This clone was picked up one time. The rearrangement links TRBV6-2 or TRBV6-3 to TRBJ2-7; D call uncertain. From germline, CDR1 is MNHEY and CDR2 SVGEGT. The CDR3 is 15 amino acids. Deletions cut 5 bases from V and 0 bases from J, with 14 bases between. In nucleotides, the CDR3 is TGTGCCAGCAGTCCCCCGCCGACGTACTCCTACGAGCAGTACTTC. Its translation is CASSPPPTYSYEQYF.